This is a list of T cell receptor beta chains from one sample in a study of blood T cell repertoires in COVID-19. Clones were read by immunoSEQ multiplex PCR, and TCRdb kept only the in-frame ones, dropping some. In the table there are roughly 97,000 clones, less than 90% of which are singletons. Sequencing was carried out using peripheral blood. The receptors shown here come from a human donor in a cohort sampled during active COVID-19. Each CDR3 is given with its conserved first and last residue. Fields, in order: CDR3 DNA, CDR3 protein, V gene, J gene, clone size, D gene. D genes are given only for firm matches. Rows give clone size only sometimes, using once, few, many, or a class for an expanded clone.

CDR3nt: TGTGCCAGCAGCTCGTTAGCGGGGACCCCGGACGTCAATGAGCAGTTCTTC
CDR3aa: CASSSLAGTPDVNEQFF
v_gene: TRBV11-2
j_gene: TRBJ2-1
abundance: few
d_gene: TRBD2

CDR3nt: TGTGCCAGCAGCTATAAATCAGGCGTAAAGGTCTACAATGAGCAGTTCTTC
CDR3aa: CASSYKSGVKVYNEQFF
v_gene: TRBV5-4
j_gene: TRBJ2-1
abundance: -
d_gene: -

CDR3nt: TGTGCCAGCAGCTTGCGGGACAGGTACACAGATACGCAGTATTTT
CDR3aa: CASSLRDRYTDTQYF
v_gene: TRBV7-6
j_gene: TRBJ2-3
abundance: -
d_gene: TRBD1

CDR3nt: TGTGCCACCAGCACACGAGACAGGGTGAGCGGGGAGCTGTTTTTT
CDR3aa: CATSTRDRVSGELFF
v_gene: TRBV15
j_gene: TRBJ2-2
abundance: few
d_gene: TRBD1

CDR3nt: TGCGCCAGCAGCTTGGAAGCAGCGAGCTCCTACAATGAGCAGTTCTTC
CDR3aa: CASSLEAASSYNEQFF
v_gene: TRBV5-1
j_gene: TRBJ2-1
abundance: -
d_gene: -

CDR3nt: TGTGCCAGTAGTATTAACAGCGGGAGGGCCGCTGACGAGCAGTACTTC
CDR3aa: CASSINSGRAADEQYF
v_gene: TRBV19
j_gene: TRBJ2-7
abundance: -
d_gene: TRBD2

CDR3nt: TGTGCCAGCAGTTTATATGGTAGCGGGTCCGCCTACGAGCAGTACTTC
CDR3aa: CASSLYGSGSAYEQYF
v_gene: TRBV27
j_gene: TRBJ2-7
abundance: -
d_gene: TRBD2

CDR3nt: TGTGCCAGCAGAGCTAGCGGGAGTGAAGAGACCCAGTACTTC
CDR3aa: CASRASGSEETQYF
v_gene: TRBV5-5
j_gene: TRBJ2-5
abundance: -
d_gene: TRBD2

CDR3nt: TGTGCCAGCAGTTTACCTAATTGGACTGAAGCTTTCTTT
CDR3aa: CASSLPNWTEAFF
v_gene: TRBV28
j_gene: TRBJ1-1
abundance: few
d_gene: -

CDR3nt: TGTGCCAGCAGTTTCCGGGGGTCGTCGAAGACCCAGTACTTC
CDR3aa: CASSFRGSSKTQYF
v_gene: TRBV27
j_gene: TRBJ2-5
abundance: -
d_gene: -

CDR3nt: TGTGCCAGCAGCCGGGGACACCAGAGCACGGGGACCCAGTACTTC
CDR3aa: CASSRGHQSTGTQYF
v_gene: TRBV28
j_gene: TRBJ2-5
abundance: once
d_gene: -

CDR3nt: TGTGCCACCCGGGACAGGGAGTCCACAGATACGCAGTATTTT
CDR3aa: CATRDRESTDTQYF
v_gene: TRBV6-4
j_gene: TRBJ2-3
abundance: -
d_gene: TRBD1

CDR3nt: TGCGCCAGCAGCCAAGAATATGGCGGGAGCTATGGCTACACCTTC
CDR3aa: CASSQEYGGSYGYTF
v_gene: TRBV4-1
j_gene: TRBJ1-2
abundance: once
d_gene: -

CDR3nt: TGTGCCAGCAGTTCGGGACAGGGGGGAACCCAGTACTTC
CDR3aa: CASSSGQGGTQYF
v_gene: TRBV6-6
j_gene: TRBJ2-5
abundance: -
d_gene: TRBD1

CDR3nt: TGTGCCTGGAGTCATGGACAGGGACAAGGGGATACGCAGTATTTT
CDR3aa: CAWSHGQGQGDTQYF
v_gene: TRBV30
j_gene: TRBJ2-3
abundance: -
d_gene: TRBD1

CDR3nt: TGCAGCGTTCCCCGAGAGGACACCGGGGAGCTGTTTTTT
CDR3aa: CSVPREDTGELFF
v_gene: TRBV29-1
j_gene: TRBJ2-2
abundance: -
d_gene: -

CDR3nt: TGCGCCAGCAGCCAAGATTTAGGCGGGAGCTGGGAGCTGTTTTTT
CDR3aa: CASSQDLGGSWELFF
v_gene: TRBV4-1
j_gene: TRBJ2-2
abundance: once
d_gene: TRBD2

CDR3nt: TGTGCCAGTAGTGAGACAGTAAATAATTCACCCCTCCACTTT
CDR3aa: CASSETVNNSPLHF
v_gene: TRBV19
j_gene: TRBJ1-6
abundance: -
d_gene: -

CDR3nt: TGTGCCAGCTCACCCAGAACAGGGGGCTTCAATGAGCAGTTCTTC
CDR3aa: CASSPRTGGFNEQFF
v_gene: TRBV18
j_gene: TRBJ2-1
abundance: -
d_gene: TRBD1

CDR3nt: TGTGCCAGCAGTAAACAGGGGACAACTTACGAGCAGTACTTC
CDR3aa: CASSKQGTTYEQYF
v_gene: TRBV27
j_gene: TRBJ2-7
abundance: -
d_gene: TRBD1

CDR3nt: TGTGCCAGCAGGCGGTCGGATACCTACAATGAGCAGTTCTTC
CDR3aa: CASRRSDTYNEQFF
v_gene: TRBV27
j_gene: TRBJ2-1
abundance: few
d_gene: -

CDR3nt: TGCGCCAGCAGCCAAGAAAACTGGAGATCCGGGGAGCTGTTTTTT
CDR3aa: CASSQENWRSGELFF
v_gene: TRBV4-1
j_gene: TRBJ2-2
abundance: -
d_gene: -

CDR3nt: TGTGCCAGCAGCTTAGTACAGTACCAAGAGACCCAGTACTTC
CDR3aa: CASSLVQYQETQYF
v_gene: TRBV7-8
j_gene: TRBJ2-5
abundance: -
d_gene: -

CDR3nt: TGTGCCAGCAGTAGAGGGGGCTGGGAGACCCAGTACTTC
CDR3aa: CASSRGGWETQYF
v_gene: TRBV28
j_gene: TRBJ2-5
abundance: -
d_gene: TRBD1

CDR3nt: TGTGCCAGCAGCCAAGATGTTGGGCTAGCGGGAGTTACCGGGGAGCTGTTTTTT
CDR3aa: CASSQDVGLAGVTGELFF
v_gene: TRBV14
j_gene: TRBJ2-2
abundance: -
d_gene: TRBD2

CDR3nt: TGTGCCAGCAGTAAACAGGGCGTACTCACAGATACGCAGTATTTT
CDR3aa: CASSKQGVLTDTQYF
v_gene: TRBV11-3
j_gene: TRBJ2-3
abundance: -
d_gene: -

CDR3nt: TGTGCCAGCAGCCGGGGACTAGCGGGGGGTCAAGAGACCCAGTACTTC
CDR3aa: CASSRGLAGGQETQYF
v_gene: TRBV6-2/TRBV6-3
j_gene: TRBJ2-5
abundance: -
d_gene: TRBD2

CDR3nt: TGTGCCAGCAGTTTATCGCAGGGGGCTCCCGGTGGCTACACCTTC
CDR3aa: CASSLSQGAPGGYTF
v_gene: TRBV27
j_gene: TRBJ1-2
abundance: -
d_gene: TRBD1

CDR3nt: TGTGCCAGCGACAGACAGGGTTTAGGGGGCTATGGCTACACCTTC
CDR3aa: CASDRQGLGGYGYTF
v_gene: TRBV7-9
j_gene: TRBJ1-2
abundance: -
d_gene: TRBD1

CDR3nt: TGTGCCAGCAGTTTCGGGGCAGGGAGGTCCTATAATTCACCCCTCCACTTT
CDR3aa: CASSFGAGRSYNSPLHF
v_gene: TRBV28
j_gene: TRBJ1-6
abundance: -
d_gene: -

CDR3nt: TGTGCCAGCAGTACCGTAGCTGGAAACACCATATATTTT
CDR3aa: CASSTVAGNTIYF
v_gene: TRBV6-5
j_gene: TRBJ1-3
abundance: -
d_gene: -

CDR3nt: TGTGCCAGCAAATCAAGAGTAGCGGGAGAGCAGTACTTC
CDR3aa: CASKSRVAGEQYF
v_gene: TRBV2
j_gene: TRBJ2-7
abundance: -
d_gene: TRBD2

CDR3nt: TGTGCCAGCAGAGTACTAGCGGGAGCAGGGCAGGCGCAGTATTTT
CDR3aa: CASRVLAGAGQAQYF
v_gene: TRBV6-4
j_gene: TRBJ2-3
abundance: -
d_gene: TRBD2

CDR3nt: TGTGCTAGTGGTTTGGGGGGGCTTAAGGAAAAACTGTTTTTT
CDR3aa: CASGLGGLKEKLFF
v_gene: TRBV12-5
j_gene: TRBJ1-4
abundance: -
d_gene: -

CDR3nt: TGCGCCAGCAGCCTGACTAGTTTTGCCACCGGGGAGCTGTTTTTT
CDR3aa: CASSLTSFATGELFF
v_gene: TRBV5-1
j_gene: TRBJ2-2
abundance: -
d_gene: -

CDR3nt: TGTGCCAGCGGCGCCGGTGGTCGGGGTGATCTATATGGCTACACCTTC
CDR3aa: CASGAGGRGDLYGYTF
v_gene: TRBV2
j_gene: TRBJ1-2
abundance: -
d_gene: -

CDR3nt: TGTGCCAGCAGCTCGCGGACAGAGACTATCACTGAAGCTTTCTTT
CDR3aa: CASSSRTETITEAFF
v_gene: TRBV11-3
j_gene: TRBJ1-1
abundance: -
d_gene: -

CDR3nt: TGTGCCAGCAGCCAAAGCCCCGGGACAGGGGGCGACGAGCAGTACTTC
CDR3aa: CASSQSPGTGGDEQYF
v_gene: TRBV3-1/TRBV3-2
j_gene: TRBJ2-7
abundance: -
d_gene: TRBD1

CDR3nt: TGTGCCAGCAGCTTGATAGGGGGCGATGAAAAACTGTTTTTT
CDR3aa: CASSLIGGDEKLFF
v_gene: TRBV5-6
j_gene: TRBJ1-4
abundance: -
d_gene: TRBD1

CDR3nt: TGTGCCAGCAGTTTTACGACAGGGGGAGGCTATGGCTACACCTTC
CDR3aa: CASSFTTGGGYGYTF
v_gene: TRBV28
j_gene: TRBJ1-2
abundance: once
d_gene: TRBD1

CDR3nt: TGCGCCAGCAAGATAGGCAGGGCCCATTCGGAGCTGTTTTTT
CDR3aa: CASKIGRAHSELFF
v_gene: TRBV10-2
j_gene: TRBJ2-2
abundance: -
d_gene: -

CDR3nt: TGTGCCAGCAGTGTCATTGAGCAGTTCTTC
CDR3aa: CASSVIEQFF
v_gene: TRBV28
j_gene: TRBJ2-1
abundance: -
d_gene: -

CDR3nt: TGTGCCAGCAGTCCCTCGAGGAGCGAGAAGGGCACAGATACGCAGTATTTT
CDR3aa: CASSPSRSEKGTDTQYF
v_gene: TRBV25-1
j_gene: TRBJ2-3
abundance: -
d_gene: -

CDR3nt: TGCAGTGCTAGTATGCTAGCGGGAGCAGGGGAGACCCAGTACTTC
CDR3aa: CSASMLAGAGETQYF
v_gene: TRBV20-1
j_gene: TRBJ2-5
abundance: -
d_gene: TRBD2

CDR3nt: TGCGCCAGCAGCCAAGTAGCGCGGTACAGCTCCTACAATGAGCAGTTCTTC
CDR3aa: CASSQVARYSSYNEQFF
v_gene: TRBV4-1
j_gene: TRBJ2-1
abundance: -
d_gene: -

CDR3nt: TGTGCCAGCAGAAGGACAGGGGAGAGCTCCTACAATGAGCAGTTCTTC
CDR3aa: CASRRTGESSYNEQFF
v_gene: TRBV2
j_gene: TRBJ2-1
abundance: -
d_gene: TRBD1

CDR3nt: TGTGCCACCAGCAGAGCATTGGCAGGGGCGGTCGGGGCCAACGTCCTGACTTTC
CDR3aa: CATSRALAGAVGANVLTF
v_gene: TRBV15
j_gene: TRBJ2-6
abundance: -
d_gene: -

CDR3nt: TGTGCCAGCTCACGGCAGGGGCCTTCCTTTAGCAATCAGCCCCAGCATTTT
CDR3aa: CASSRQGPSFSNQPQHF
v_gene: TRBV18
j_gene: TRBJ1-5
abundance: -
d_gene: -

CDR3nt: TGTGCTAGTGGCCCGAGCGGGCAAGAGACCCAGTACTTC
CDR3aa: CASGPSGQETQYF
v_gene: TRBV12-5
j_gene: TRBJ2-5
abundance: -
d_gene: -